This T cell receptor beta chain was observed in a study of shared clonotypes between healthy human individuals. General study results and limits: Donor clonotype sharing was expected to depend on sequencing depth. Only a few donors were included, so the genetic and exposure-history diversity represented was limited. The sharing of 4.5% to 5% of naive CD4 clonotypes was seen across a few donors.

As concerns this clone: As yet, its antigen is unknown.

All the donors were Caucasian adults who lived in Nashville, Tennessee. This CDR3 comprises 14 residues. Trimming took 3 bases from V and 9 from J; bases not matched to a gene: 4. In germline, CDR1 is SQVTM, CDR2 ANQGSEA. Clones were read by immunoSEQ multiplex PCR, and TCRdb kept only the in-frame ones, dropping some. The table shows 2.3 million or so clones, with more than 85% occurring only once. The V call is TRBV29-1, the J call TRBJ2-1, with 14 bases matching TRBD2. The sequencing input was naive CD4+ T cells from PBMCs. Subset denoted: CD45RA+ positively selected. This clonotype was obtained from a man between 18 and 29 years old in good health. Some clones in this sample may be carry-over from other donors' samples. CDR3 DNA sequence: TGCAGCGTTGACAGACTAGCGGGAGGGGTTGAGCAGTTCTTC. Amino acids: CSVDRLAGGVEQFF.